The source of this TCR beta chain is a study of blood T cell repertoires in COVID-19. Overall study: Acute and convalescent COVID-19 specimens originated in the United States, Italy and Spain. T cells, B-cell-depleted T cells, or PBMCs supplied cDNA or gDNA.

V dropped 5 bases and J dropped 9 bases, with 20 bases sitting between them. CDR3 length: 16 amino acids. CDR1 and CDR2 from the germline V gene are MNHEY and SMNVEV (reference sequence). Methods used by the authors: Reference gene primers were amplified, and this amplification served to estimate nucleated cell counts. Profiled with immunoSEQ multiplex PCR; TCRdb holds only in-frame clones, not every one. That table supplies the V and J calls and clone size; D and trimming were determined from the DNA. The sample records a few hundred thousand clones, approximately 85% being singletons. Sequenced sample: peripheral blood. The V and J genes are TRBV27 and TRBJ1-6; maybe TRBD1 (6 bases). This TCR was recovered from a human donor in a cohort sampled during active COVID-19. The CDR3 reads CASSPQTGRDGSPLHF. The CDR3, as DNA: TGTGCCAGCAGTCCCCAGACAGGTCGCGATGGTTCACCCCTCCACTTT.